These 7 T cell receptor beta chains came from one sample sequenced in a study of memory CD8 T cells in hepatitis C reinfection. Method: immunoSEQ multiplex PCR; TCRdb's copy keeps in-frame clones and lacks some. Of approximately 49,000 clones listed, 85% to 90% were seen once; the top ten hold under 0.9%. Regarding time point: late/post reinfection, 12 to 24 weeks after detection. TCR sequencing was done directly ex vivo on sorted cells, without expansion in vitro. Sequenced sample: naive CD8+ T cells sorted from blood. These TCRs come from a man in his late teens or twenties with hepatitis C virus infection.

The chain recombines TRBV10-1 with TRBJ2-1, with D possibly matching TRBD2 (6 bases). Trimming removed 3 bases at V and 2 bases at J, with 11 bases between. This CDR3 region has 15 residues. Germline V gives CDR1 WNHNN, CDR2 SYGVQD (reference sequence). CDR3 sequence reads: CASSDTGVTYNEQFF. In DNA, the CDR3 is TGCGCCAGCAGTGATACGGGGGTAACCTACAATGAGCAGTTCTTC.

The chain recombines TRBV27 with TRBJ2-7; 8 bases line up with TRBD1. Germline-derived CDR1 and CDR2 are MNHEY and SMNVEV (reference sequence). J was trimmed by 6 bases and V by 5 bases; bases with no gene match: 9. CDR3 length: 14 residues. The CDR3 spells CASSPGQGIGEQYF. CDR3 bases: TGTGCCAGCAGTCCAGGACAGGGTATAGGCGAGCAGTACTTC.

The chain couples TRBV4-1 to TRBJ1-2; D remains ambiguous. V lost 0 bases to trimming and J lost 0 bases, with 14 bases between them. The CDR3 is made up of 17 amino acids. The germline V gene encodes CDR1 MGHRA and CDR2 YSYEKL. CDR3 nucleotides: TGCGCCAGCAGCCAAGATGGTAGCGGCAGAGCTAACTATGGCTACACCTTC. This sequence encodes CASSQDGSGRANYGYTF.

The chain uses TRBV13 and TRBJ2-5; 9 nucleotides align to TRBD2. This CDR3 has 16 residues. Trimming cost V 2 bases and J 2 bases; bases outside gene matches: 6. The V gene's germline CDR1 is PRHDT and CDR2 FYEKMQ (reference sequence). CDR3 amino acids: CASSLRSGGPQETQYF. The DNA of the CDR3 is TGTGCCAGCAGCTTAAGAAGCGGGGGGCCGCAAGAGACCCAGTACTTC. The full variable domain, in which reference TRBV13 and TRBJ2-5 provide the parts outside the CDR3, is AAGVIQSPRHLIKEKRETATLKCYPIPRHDTVYWYQQGPGQDPQFLISFYEKMQSDKGSIPDRFSAQQFSDYHSELNMSSLELGDSALYFCASSLRSGGPQETQYFGPGTRLLVL.

The chain joins TRBV6-1 to TRBJ2-7; D remains ambiguous. The CDR3 runs to 12 residues. CDR1 is MNHNS, CDR2 SASEGT, per germline. V lost 7 bases and J lost 2, with 9 bases in between. The CDR3 sequence is CASNRGAYEQYF. The CDR3 DNA reads as TGTGCCAGCAATAGAGGCGCCTACGAGCAGTACTTC.

V is TRBV6-6 and J is TRBJ2-3, with TRBD1 as a possible D gene (6 bases). This CDR3 is built from 14 residues. Per the germline V gene, CDR1 is MNHNY and CDR2 is SVGAGI (reference sequence). Between the trimmed V and J ends, which lost 0 bases and 4 bases, there was a span of 8 bases. In nucleotides, the CDR3 is TGTGCCAGCAGTTACTCGACAGGCCCAGATACGCAGTATTTT. Translated: CASSYSTGPDTQYF.

The rearrangement joins TRBV28 to TRBJ1-3; a possible D gene is TRBD1 (5 bases). This CDR3 is 14 amino acids long. Germline values: CDR1 MDHEN, CDR2 SYDVKM. Trimming cost V 6 bases and J 10 bases, with 19 bases left between them. The CDR3, as DNA: TGTGCCAGCAGCTCCGGGACGGGGGTTCGGACCATATATTTT. Its translation is CASSSGTGVRTIYF.